The 25 T cell receptor beta chains presented below share a single source sample, sequenced in a study of OX40 agonist ivuxolimab in advanced cancers. Clones were read by immunoSEQ multiplex PCR, and TCRdb kept only the in-frame ones, dropping some. The sample has 66,000 or so clones, about nine tenths seen once. The source was CD4+ or CD8+ T cells sorted from blood, collected in a trial of the OX40 agonist ivuxolimab. The receptors originated from an adult with an advanced solid tumor such as melanoma, head and neck, liver or kidney cancer.

This clone appeared once. The J gene is TRBJ1-2, the V gene TRBV29-1, with 9 bases matching TRBD1. This CDR3 has 17 amino acids. Germline loops: CDR1 SQVTM, CDR2 ANQGSEA. The V segment lost 3 bases and the J segment 3 bases; nucleotides outside the gene matches: 14. CDR3 sequence reads: CSVDRAPGQGADYGYTF. The CDR3 DNA follows: TGCAGCGTTGATAGAGCCCCGGGACAGGGAGCTGACTATGGCTACACCTTC.

This clone has more than one count but fewer than ten. This rearrangement joins TRBV2 to TRBJ2-3, with TRBD2 identical over 9 bases. The CDR3 consists of 15 residues. Germline V CDR1 and CDR2: SNHLY, FYNNEI. Trimming removed 7 bases from V and 2 bases from J; junction bases left unmatched: 7. CDR3 protein: CASKKSGGTTDTQYF. In DNA, the CDR3 is TGTGCCAGCAAAAAAAGCGGGGGGACCACAGATACGCAGTATTTT.

V usage is TRBV15 and J usage is TRBJ1-2, with D perhaps TRBD1 (5 bases). There are 15 residues in the CDR3. V lost 0 bases to trimming and J lost 4 bases, with 12 bases between them. The germline CDR1 and CDR2 sequences are LNHNV and YYDKDF (reference sequence). In nucleotides, the CDR3 is TGTGCCACCAGCAGAGATCCAGGGCCTGGCTATGGCTACACCTTC. Encoded protein: CATSRDPGPGYGYTF.

The DNA for the CDR3 is TGTGCCAGCAGGACTAGCGGGGGATACTCCTACAATGAGCAGTTCTTC. The encoded protein is CASRTSGGYSYNEQFF. The chain couples TRBV5-6 to TRBJ2-1, with 12 bases fitting TRBD2. Germline V gene lookup returns CDR1 SGHDT and CDR2 YYEEEE. This CDR3 is 16 amino acids long. The V segment lost 5 bases and the J segment 0 bases; nucleotides outside the gene matches: 3. The entire variable domain, with the rest obtained from reference TRBV5-6 and TRBJ2-1, is as follows: DAGVTQSPTHLIKTRGQQVTLRCSPKSGHDTVSWYQQALGQGPQFIFQYYEEEERQRGNFPDRFSGHQFPNYSSELNVNALLLGDSALYLCASRTSGGYSYNEQFFGPGTRLTVL.

The chain combines TRBV2 with TRBJ1-6; the D gene is possibly TRBD1 (5 bases). This CDR3 region has 17 residues. The V gene lost 4 bases and the J gene lost 9 bases, with 22 bases spanning the gap. Germline lookup yields CDR1 SNHLY and CDR2 FYNNEI. This chain's CDR3 is CASSVQGPHFQGSPLHF. The CDR3 DNA sequence: TGTGCCAGCAGTGTTCAGGGACCCCATTTCCAGGGTTCACCCCTCCACTTT.

This clone has only a few counts. V gene TRBV5-6 combines with J gene TRBJ2-1; 10 nucleotides align to TRBD1. Germline trimming cut 3 bases from V and 10 bases from J; bases unmatched to any gene: 4. Per germline, CDR1 SGHDT and CDR2 YYEEEE. This CDR3 is built from 13 residues. The CDR3 sequence: CASSWDRGGEQFF. The CDR3, as DNA: TGTGCCAGCAGCTGGGACAGGGGAGGGGAGCAGTTCTTC.

This rearrangement joins TRBV18 to TRBJ1-1, with D tentatively TRBD1 (5 bases). CDR1 and CDR2 (germline): KGHSH, LQKENI. The CDR3 has 16 amino acids. Trimming pared 2 bases from V and 4 bases from J, leaving 17 bases between. CDR3 in DNA: TGTGCCAGCTCACCATTGCAGGGAAGGACGGGCACTGAAGCTTTCTTT. Its translation is CASSPLQGRTGTEAFF.

The genes are TRBV14 and TRBJ2-2, with D hard to call. The V and J ends lost 4 bases and 6 bases respectively, with 9 bases between them. This CDR3 has 13 amino acids. Germline-derived CDR1 and CDR2 are SGHDN and FVKESK. CDR3 sequence reads: CASSRESPGELFF. The CDR3 region has the DNA TGTGCCAGCAGCCGCGAGTCCCCCGGGGAGCTGTTTTTT.

This clone was recorded a few times. The chain has TRBV19 and TRBJ1-5; TRBD1 might be the D (5 bases). The germline V and J ends were trimmed by 11 bases and 3 bases, with 20 bases remaining between them. The V gene's germline CDR1 is LNHDA and CDR2 SQIVND (reference sequence). The CDR3 is 15 residues long. DNA of the CDR3: TGTGCCGGTGGGGAAACAGGAAGATTCAATCAGCCCCAGCATTTT. It specifies CAGGETGRFNQPQHF.

The chain employs TRBV5-6 and TRBJ1-1; D call uncertain. V lost 1 base and J 3 bases, leaving 13 bases between the germline ends. The length of the CDR3 is 15 residues. CDR1 SGHDT and CDR2 YYEEEE come from the germline V gene. CDR3 DNA sequence: TGTGCCAGCAGCTTGACACACGGGAGGGACACTGAAGCTTTCTTT. Its translation is CASSLTHGRDTEAFF.

The genes are TRBV6-6 and TRBJ1-6; 8 positions agree with TRBD1. CDR1 and CDR2 from the germline V gene are MNHNY and SVGAGI (reference sequence). This CDR3 is 14 amino acids long. V gave up 8 bases and J gave up 10 bases; unmatched junction bases: 10. This CDR3 is CASGTGTGGSPLHF. CDR3 sequence (DNA): TGTGCCAGCGGGACCGGGACAGGCGGGTCACCCCTCCACTTT.

The chain joins TRBV7-2 to TRBJ2-7; 7 nucleotides match TRBD2. CDR1 is SGHTA, CDR2 FQGNSA, per germline. V trimming: 3 bases; J trimming: 5 bases; junction bases outside the gene matches: 16. This CDR3 is 17 amino acids long. The CDR3 DNA sequence: TGTGCCAGCAGCTTTAGTCCGGGGGGAGGGTCTCGTCACGAGCAGTACTTC. Translating gives CASSFSPGGGSRHEQYF.

This clone was seen a few times. The rearrangement uses TRBV7-2 and TRBJ2-7; 8 nucleotides line up with TRBD2. The CDR3 is 15 residues long. V shed 5 bases and J 2 bases; nucleotides not matched to a gene: 8. Germline lookup yields CDR1 SGHTA and CDR2 FQGNSA. This CDR3 is CASSLRGGPTYEQYF. The CDR3 DNA sequence: TGTGCCAGCAGCCTCCGGGGGGGACCCACCTACGAGCAGTACTTC.

The CDR3 region is CASSGNTIYF. The CDR3, as DNA: TGTGCCAGCAGTGGAAACACCATATATTTT. V usage is TRBV9 and J usage is TRBJ1-3; no clear D. The length of the CDR3 is 10 residues. V was cut by 5 bases and J by 3 bases, with 0 bases left in between. CDR1 is SGDLS and CDR2 is YYNGEE in the germline V gene.

The genes are TRBV20-1 and TRBJ2-7, with D unresolved. Trimming removed 8 bases at V and 3 bases at J, with 11 bases between. Germline assignment: CDR1 DFQATT and CDR2 SNEGSKA (reference sequence). This CDR3 comprises 11 residues. The CDR3 loop reads CSPKNSYEQYF. CDR3 DNA sequence: TGCAGTCCTAAAAACAGCTACGAGCAGTACTTC.

The J gene is TRBJ2-5, the V gene TRBV19; D gene uncertain. The V end lost 3 bases, the J end lost 1 base, and 9 bases lay between the germline ends. The CDR3 has 14 amino acids. Germline V gene sequence: CDR1 LNHDA, CDR2 SQIVND (reference sequence). The DNA of the CDR3 is TGTGCCAGTAGTATGGTAGTGGGCCAAGAGACCCAGTACTTC. Its protein is CASSMVVGQETQYF. Supplemented by reference TRBV19 and TRBJ2-5, the full variable domain reads DGGITQSPKYLFRKEGQNVTLSCEQNLNHDAMYWYRQDPGQGLRLIYYSQIVNDFQKGDIAEGYSVSREKKESFPLTVTSAQKNPTAFYLCASSMVVGQETQYFGPGTRLLVL.

The genes are TRBV5-5 and TRBJ1-5, with D perhaps TRBD1 (5 bases). In germline, CDR1 is SGHKS, CDR2 YYEKEE (reference sequence). The CDR3 has 15 residues. V lost 0 bases and J 7 bases, leaving 14 bases between the germline ends. The CDR3 spells CASSLEGVGGQPQHF. CDR3 nucleotide sequence: TGTGCCAGCAGCTTGGAAGGGGTGGGCGGCCAGCCCCAGCATTTT.

V gene TRBV4-1 combines with J gene TRBJ2-4, with 9 bases fitting TRBD2. Per germline, CDR1 MGHRA and CDR2 YSYEKL. The CDR3 extends over 17 amino acids. V trimming: 0 bases; J trimming: 8 bases; junction bases outside the gene matches: 11. CDR3 in DNA: TGCGCCAGCAGCCAAGATGGCGCGGGAGGGCCCGGGGACATTCAGTACTTC. This encodes CASSQDGAGGPGDIQYF.

The genes are TRBV28 and TRBJ1-2; tentatively, D is TRBD1 (5 bases). Between the trimmed V and J ends, which lost 3 bases and 5 bases, there was a span of 7 bases. Germline CDR1 and CDR2: MDHEN and SYDVKM. This CDR3 contains 12 residues. CDR3 coding DNA: TGTGCCAGCAGTTTGGGGGGGTATGGCTACACCTTC. It translates to CASSLGGYGYTF.

The chain links TRBV4-1 to TRBJ1-2; TRBD1 aligns across 8 bases. CDR1 and CDR2 from the germline V gene are MGHRA and YSYEKL. The CDR3 spans 12 residues. V lost 6 bases, J lost 13 bases, and 10 bases stayed unmatched. The CDR3 sequence is CASRDGQGGGTF. CDR3 DNA sequence: TGCGCCAGCAGAGACGGACAGGGAGGGGGCACCTTC.

The V and J genes are TRBV7-3 and TRBJ2-7; TRBD1 aligns across 7 bases. V was clipped by 5 bases and J by 3 bases; unmatched bases: 10. Germline V gene sequence: CDR1 SGHTA, CDR2 FQGTGA. The CDR3 is 15 residues long. The CDR3 region is CASSPTPTGVYEQYF. CDR3 nucleotides: TGTGCCAGCAGCCCGACCCCAACAGGGGTCTACGAGCAGTACTTC. The whole variable domain, filled in from reference TRBV7-3 and TRBJ2-7, reads GAGVSQTPSNKVTEKGKYVELRCDPISGHTALYWYRQSLGQGPEFLIYFQGTGAADDSGLPNDRFFAVRPEGSVSTLKIQRTERGDSAVYLCASSPTPTGVYEQYFGPGTRLTVT.

The chain uses TRBV2 and TRBJ2-3; D is ambiguous. CDR1 and CDR2 from the germline V gene are SNHLY and FYNNEI. The CDR3 is 14 amino acids. V was clipped by 7 bases and J by 1 base, with 12 bases between them. The CDR3 loop is CASTLDMGTDTQYF. CDR3 sequence (DNA): TGTGCCAGCACACTGGATATGGGCACAGATACGCAGTATTTT.

In DNA form, the CDR3 reads TGTGCCAGCAGCTTAATCGGAGCCGAAGCTTTCTTT. This gives the protein CASSLIGAEAFF. The chain links TRBV7-9 to TRBJ1-1; D gene unclear. Germline V lookup: CDR1 SEHNR, CDR2 FQNEAQ (reference sequence). This CDR3 has 12 amino acids. Trimming removed 2 bases at V and 8 bases at J, with 9 bases between.

The J gene is TRBJ1-2, the V gene TRBV29-1; D unclear. This CDR3 region has 15 residues. CDR1 and CDR2 (germline): SQVTM, ANQGSEA. Trimming pared 0 bases from V and 3 bases from J, leaving 14 bases between. The CDR3 bases are TGCAGCGTTGAAGATGCAGTCAGGCTTCACTATGGCTACACCTTC. Translation gives CSVEDAVRLHYGYTF. Based on the CDR3 plus reference TRBV29-1 and TRBJ1-2, the full variable domain is SAVISQKPSRDICQRGTSLTIQCQVDSQVTMMFWYRQQPGQSLTLIATANQGSEATYESGFVIDKFPISRPNLTFSTLTVSNMSPEDSSIYLCSVEDAVRLHYGYTFGSGTRLTVV.

The chain carries TRBV5-1 and TRBJ2-1; no clear D. The CDR3 has 14 amino acids. Germline V lookup: CDR1 SGHRS, CDR2 YFSETQ. The V gene lost 5 bases and the J gene lost 0 bases, with 9 bases spanning the gap. CDR3 amino acids: CASSDGSSYNEQFF. CDR3 in DNA: TGCGCCAGCAGTGACGGTAGCTCCTACAATGAGCAGTTCTTC. The full variable domain, its missing parts supplied by reference TRBV5-1 and TRBJ2-1, is KAGVTQTPRYLIKTRGQQVTLSCSPISGHRSVSWYQQTPGQGLQFLFEYFSETQRNKGNFPGRFSGRQFSNSRSEMNVSTLELGDSALYLCASSDGSSYNEQFFGPGTRLTVL.